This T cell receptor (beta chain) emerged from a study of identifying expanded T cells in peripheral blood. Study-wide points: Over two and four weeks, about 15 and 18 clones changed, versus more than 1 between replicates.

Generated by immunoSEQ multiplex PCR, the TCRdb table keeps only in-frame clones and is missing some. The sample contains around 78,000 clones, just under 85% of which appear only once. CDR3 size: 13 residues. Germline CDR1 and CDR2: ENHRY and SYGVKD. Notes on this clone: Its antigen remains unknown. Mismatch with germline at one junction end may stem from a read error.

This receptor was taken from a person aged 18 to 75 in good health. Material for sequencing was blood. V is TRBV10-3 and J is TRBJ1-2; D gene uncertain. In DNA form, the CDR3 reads TGTGCCATCAATGAGGAGCGGAACTATGGCTACACCTTC. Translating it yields CAINEERNYGYTF.